One sample yielded the 25 T cell receptor beta chains listed below, sequenced in a study of PD-1 blockade in classical Hodgkin lymphoma. Here immunoSEQ multiplex PCR was the method, and the copy in TCRdb shows in-frame clones only, minus some. The sample lists approximately 52,000 clones, around 86% occurring once. The sample's time point: cycle 4 day 1 (C4D1), after 6 weeks of nivolumab. Following autologous stem cell transplantation, relapse occurred in every patient, and exposure to brentuximab vedotin varied. This specimen was peripheral blood mononuclear cells (PBMCs), taken before the fourth cycle of nivolumab. The origin of the receptors is a human donor with classical Hodgkin lymphoma.

The J gene is TRBJ1-1, the V gene TRBV7-9, with D maybe TRBD1 (5 bases). V dropped 2 bases and J dropped 1 base, with 14 bases sitting between them. CDR1 and CDR2 from the germline V gene are SEHNR and FQNEAQ (reference sequence). This CDR3 region has 16 residues. For the CDR3, the DNA is TGTGCCAGCAGCTTACCCCGGGGGGAGAAGAACACTGAAGCTTTCTTT. Encoded protein: CASSLPRGEKNTEAFF.

This clone was detected once. The chain carries TRBV5-8 and TRBJ2-1; D gene ambiguous. From germline, CDR1 is SGHTS and CDR2 YDEGEE. CDR3 size: 11 residues. V was clipped by 1 base and J by 11 bases, with 7 bases between them. This chain's CDR3 is CASSLRKQQFF. Written as DNA, the CDR3 is TGTGCCAGCAGCTTGAGAAAGCAGCAGTTCTTC.

The V and J genes are TRBV11-2 and TRBJ2-5; 7 nucleotides match TRBD2. V lost 4 bases and J lost 5; bases outside the gene matches: 7. This CDR3 has 14 residues. Germline V gives CDR1 SGHAT, CDR2 FQNNGV. CDR3 DNA sequence: TGTGCCAGCAGCTCATCAGGGAGGGCCGAGACCCAGTACTTC. This codes for CASSSSGRAETQYF.

The table lists this clone with a few counts. V usage is TRBV5-1 and J usage is TRBJ2-7; possibly TRBD2 for D (6 bases). Germline CDR1 is SGHRS and CDR2 is YFSETQ. Trimming removed 1 base from V and 0 bases from J, with 17 bases in between. The CDR3 consists of 17 residues. The DNA for the CDR3 is TGCGCCAGCAGCTTGTTCCGTGATAGCGGAAACTCCTACGAGCAGTACTTC. Residues: CASSLFRDSGNSYEQYF.

This chain links TRBV6-1 with TRBJ2-7; no clear D. V lost 2 bases to trimming and J lost 6 bases, with 11 bases between them. CDR3 length: 13 amino acids. CDR1 MNHNS and CDR2 SASEGT come from the germline V gene. CDR3 sequence: CASSEYGPLEQYF. The CDR3 DNA sequence: TGTGCCAGCAGTGAATATGGCCCCCTCGAGCAGTACTTC.

The chain couples TRBV5-1 to TRBJ2-2; 8 bases are a match to TRBD2. The CDR3 has 15 residues. With 2 bases clipped from V and 4 bases from J, the junction kept 4 bases outside the gene matches. Germline V gene lookup returns CDR1 SGHRS and CDR2 YFSETQ. In DNA form, the CDR3 reads TGCGCCAGCAGCTTTGGAGCGGGAGTCACCGGGGAGCTGTTTTTT. Its protein is CASSFGAGVTGELFF.

The chain couples TRBV27 to TRBJ2-3; D is ambiguous. V was cut by 1 base and J by 5 bases, with 7 bases left in between. The CDR3 covers 13 residues. The germline CDR1 and CDR2 sequences are MNHEY and SMNVEV (reference sequence). The CDR3 loop is CASSLFHGDTQYF. The CDR3 nucleotides are TGTGCCAGCAGTTTATTTCATGGAGATACGCAGTATTTT.

The chain recombines TRBV4-1 with TRBJ2-5; TRBD2 agrees at 11 bases. The J call may be faulty, since TRBJ2-7 better matches the DNA end. From germline, CDR1 is MGHRA and CDR2 YSYEKL. The CDR3 totals 16 residues. CDR3 loop: CASSQETGLAVYEQYF. DNA for the CDR3: TGCGCCAGCAGCCAAGAGACGGGACTAGCGGTTTACGAGCAGTACTTC.

In DNA, the CDR3 is TGTGCCAGCAGTGGGCCGACAACTGGGGCCAACGTCCTGACTTTC. Protein sequence: CASSGPTTGANVLTF. This chain uses TRBV2 with TRBJ2-6; no clear D. The germline gives CDR1 SNHLY, CDR2 FYNNEI. CDR3 length: 15 amino acids. V lost 4 bases to trimming and J lost 2 bases, with 9 bases between them.

V usage is TRBV28 and J usage is TRBJ2-7; D remains ambiguous. The CDR3 length is 16 residues. The germline gives CDR1 MDHEN, CDR2 SYDVKM. Trimming cost V 1 base and J 3 bases, with 16 bases left between them. CDR3 sequence (DNA): TGTGCCAGCAGTTTATCTGGTTCGGCCCAAAGCTACGAGCAGTACTTC. Translated, it gives CASSLSGSAQSYEQYF.

This chain joins TRBV10-3 and TRBJ1-5, with a tentative D call TRBD1 (6 bases). Looked up from germline, CDR1 is ENHRY and CDR2 is SYGVKD. The germline V and J ends were trimmed by 10 bases and 6 bases, with 13 bases remaining between them. The CDR3 covers 12 residues. The chain's CDR3 is CATTGIAQPQHF. CDR3 DNA: TGTGCCACCACAGGGATAGCTCAGCCCCAGCATTTT.

This rearrangement joins TRBV9 to TRBJ2-1, with D uncertain. The germline gives CDR1 SGDLS, CDR2 YYNGEE. The CDR3 consists of 14 residues. Trimming took 4 bases from V and 4 from J, leaving 12 bases between them. For the CDR3, the DNA is TGTGCCAGCAGCCCTCTAGGCATATACAATGAGCAGTTCTTC. This gives the protein CASSPLGIYNEQFF.

The V call is TRBV5-1, the J call TRBJ1-2; D is undetermined. Germline V gene data show CDR1 as SGHRS and CDR2 as YFSETQ. The CDR3 runs to 11 residues. The ends were cut back, 3 bases at V and 0 bases at J, with 0 bases in the middle. The CDR3 sequence is CASSSNYGYTF. DNA of the CDR3: TGCGCCAGCAGCTCTAACTATGGCTACACCTTC.

This clone is categorized as hyperexpanded (1% or more). This chain connects TRBV7-9 to TRBJ2-7; possible D gene TRBD2, 5 bases. Trimming left V 5 bases short and J 5 bases short, with 16 bases between. Per germline, CDR1 SEHNR and CDR2 FQNEAQ (reference sequence). The CDR3 has 14 residues. CDR3: CASSPTGFGHEQYF. The CDR3 DNA is TGTGCCAGCAGCCCTACGGGATTCGGTCACGAGCAGTACTTC.

V and J are TRBV5-6 and TRBJ1-2; D gene unclear. This CDR3 has 13 amino acids. Germline lookup yields CDR1 SGHDT and CDR2 YYEEEE. The germline V and J ends were trimmed by 6 bases and 4 bases, with 13 bases remaining between them. The CDR3 sequence is CASTPRGAYGYTF. Written as DNA, the CDR3 is TGTGCCAGCACCCCCCGGGGTGCCTATGGCTACACCTTC. The full variable domain, completed using reference TRBV5-6 and TRBJ1-2, is DAGVTQSPTHLIKTRGQQVTLRCSPKSGHDTVSWYQQALGQGPQFIFQYYEEEERQRGNFPDRFSGHQFPNYSSELNVNALLLGDSALYLCASTPRGAYGYTFGSGTRLTVV.

This rearrangement joins TRBV2 to TRBJ2-1, with D unclear. The CDR3 runs to 16 residues. Trimming removed 0 bases at V and 1 base at J, with 10 bases between. Germline CDR1 and CDR2: SNHLY and FYNNEI. The CDR3 is CASSEALLASYNEQFF. For the CDR3, the DNA is TGTGCCAGCAGTGAAGCGCTTCTGGCATCCTACAATGAGCAGTTCTTC.

The chain combines TRBV5-1 with TRBJ2-2; maybe TRBD2 (6 bases). V lost 4 bases, J lost 2 bases, and 9 bases lay in between. CDR3 length: 14 amino acids. The germline CDR1 and CDR2 sequences are SGHRS and YFSETQ. CDR3 nucleotide sequence: TGCGCCAGCAGCCCGGGGGTCAACACCGGGGAGCTGTTTTTT. It yields the protein CASSPGVNTGELFF. The whole variable domain, remainder taken from reference TRBV5-1 and TRBJ2-2, is KAGVTQTPRYLIKTRGQQVTLSCSPISGHRSVSWYQQTPGQGLQFLFEYFSETQRNKGNFPGRFSGRQFSNSRSEMNVSTLELGDSALYLCASSPGVNTGELFFGEGSRLTVL.

The chain carries TRBV21-1 and TRBJ2-4; the D call in the table, TRBD1, was not verified against the DNA. TRBV21-1 has pseudogene status. There are 17 residues in the CDR3. The chain's CDR3 is CASSKFVPWLAKNIQYF. CDR3 DNA: TGTGCCAGCAGCAAATTTGTTCCGTGGCTAGCCAAAAACATTCAGTACTTC.

The chain links TRBV7-9 to TRBJ2-5; 10 bases align to TRBD1. CDR1 is SEHNR and CDR2 is FQNEAQ in the germline V gene (reference sequence). CDR3 size: 15 residues. V was clipped by 4 bases and J by 4 bases; unmatched bases: 6. In nucleotides, the CDR3 is TGTGCCAGCAGCTACACCGACAGGGGGCTAGAGACCCAGTACTTC. Its protein is CASSYTDRGLETQYF.

The rearrangement uses TRBV29-1 and TRBJ1-2, with D maybe TRBD1 (6 bases). Trimming took off 8 bases at V and 6 bases at J, with 13 bases between the two ends. The CDR3 spans 11 residues. Germline V lookup: CDR1 SQVTM, CDR2 ANQGSEA. CDR3 region: CSFRGSNGYTF. Written as DNA, the CDR3 is TGCAGCTTCAGGGGTTCGAATGGCTACACCTTC.

The sample holds one count of this clone. The gene calls are TRBV6-6 and TRBJ1-1, with 9 nucleotides matching TRBD1. Losses at the gene ends were 7 bases for V and 4 bases for J; bases not matched to a gene: 13. CDR3 length: 16 amino acids. Germline CDR1 and CDR2: MNHNY and SVGAGI (reference sequence). Written as DNA, the CDR3 is TGTGCCAGCAATCAGAACAGGGGGCTTGGTGGCACTGAAGCTTTCTTT. As protein: CASNQNRGLGGTEAFF.

The chain employs TRBV6-1 and TRBJ2-1; TRBD2 agrees at 10 bases. Germline V gives CDR1 MNHNS, CDR2 SASEGT. CDR3 length: 17 residues. Germline trimming cut 0 bases from V and 8 bases from J; bases unmatched to any gene: 10. CDR3 DNA: TGTGCCAGCAGTGAAGCCCCCCTAGCGGGAGTGGACCATGAGCAGTTCTTC. Amino acid sequence: CASSEAPLAGVDHEQFF.

The chain links TRBV11-2 to TRBJ1-6, with 10 bases fitting TRBD1. CDR3 length equals 15 residues. Germline values: CDR1 SGHAT, CDR2 FQNNGV. Trimming removed 1 base from V and 12 bases from J; junction bases left unmatched: 6. CDR3 nucleotides: TGTGCCAGCAGCTTAGTTCCGGGACAGGGGTTACCCCTCCACTTT. It is translated as CASSLVPGQGLPLHF.

The chain has TRBV5-6 and TRBJ2-1; 9 positions agree with TRBD2. Losses at the gene ends were 5 bases for V and 2 bases for J; bases not matched to a gene: 8. This CDR3 contains 16 residues. From germline, CDR1 is SGHDT and CDR2 YYEEEE. The CDR3 DNA reads as TGTGCCAGCAGGGATGTAGCGGGGGCTACCTACAATGAGCAGTTCTTC. This encodes CASRDVAGATYNEQFF. Complete variable domain (other parts from reference TRBV5-6 and TRBJ2-1): DAGVTQSPTHLIKTRGQQVTLRCSPKSGHDTVSWYQQALGQGPQFIFQYYEEEERQRGNFPDRFSGHQFPNYSSELNVNALLLGDSALYLCASRDVAGATYNEQFFGPGTRLTVL.

The chain carries TRBV7-6 and TRBJ2-1; D gene unclear. The V gene's germline CDR1 is SGHVS and CDR2 FNYEAQ. The CDR3 is 15 residues long. Trimming took 0 bases from V and 2 from J, leaving 8 bases between them. The CDR3 region is CASSLAPEAYNEQFF. DNA of the CDR3: TGTGCCAGCAGCTTAGCCCCTGAGGCCTACAATGAGCAGTTCTTC. Together with reference TRBV7-6 and TRBJ2-1, the CDR3 gives the full variable domain: GAGVSQSPRYKVTKRGQDVALRCDPISGHVSLYWYRQALGQGPEFLTYFNYEAQQDKSGLPNDRFSAERPEGSISTLTIQRTEQRDSAMYRCASSLAPEAYNEQFFGPGTRLTVL.